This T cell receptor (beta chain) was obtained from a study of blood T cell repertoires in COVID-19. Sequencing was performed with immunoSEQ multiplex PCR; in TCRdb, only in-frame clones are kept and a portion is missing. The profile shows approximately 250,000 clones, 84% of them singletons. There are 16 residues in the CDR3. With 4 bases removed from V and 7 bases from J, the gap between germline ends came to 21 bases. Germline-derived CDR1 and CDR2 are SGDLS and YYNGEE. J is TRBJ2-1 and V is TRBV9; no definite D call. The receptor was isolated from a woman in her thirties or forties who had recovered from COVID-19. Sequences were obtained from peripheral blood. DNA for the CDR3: TGTGCCAGCAGCCCGCCTGGTCTTGCGGTAGTAAATGAGCAGTTCTTC. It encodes CASSPPGLAVVNEQFF.